The 8 T cell receptor beta chains below come from one sample, sequenced in a study of blood T cell repertoires in COVID-19. Clones were read by immunoSEQ multiplex PCR, and TCRdb kept only the in-frame ones, dropping some. The sample contains 130,000 or so clones, 82% of which appear only once. The sequencing sample was made of peripheral blood. These receptors all come from a woman aged 65 to 85 with acute or convalescent COVID-19.

V gene TRBV10-1 combines with J gene TRBJ1-1, with 7 bases matching TRBD1. V shed 7 bases, J shed 1 base, and the junction held 3 bases outside the gene matches. This CDR3 is 13 amino acids long. In germline, CDR1 is WNHNN, CDR2 SYGVQD (reference sequence). CDR3 sequence (DNA): TGCGCCAGCACCGGACAGGCGAACACTGAAGCTTTCTTT. This sequence encodes CASTGQANTEAFF.

In regard to this clone: This specimen includes other DNA sequences encoding the same CDR3. The V gene is TRBV4-3, the J gene TRBJ2-5, with TRBD2 identical over 7 bases. The CDR3 is 15 residues long. CDR1 is LGHNA and CDR2 is YSLEER in the germline V gene. Germline trimming cut 1 base from V and 4 bases from J; bases unmatched to any gene: 6. The CDR3: CASSQGGEGGETQYF. CDR3 bases: TGCGCCAGCAGCCAAGGGGGGGAGGGTGGAGAGACCCAGTACTTC.

The chain is built from TRBV27 and TRBJ1-4; D is ambiguous. Germline V gene sequence: CDR1 MNHEY, CDR2 SMNVEV (reference sequence). This CDR3 has 13 amino acids. Trimming cost V 3 bases and J 6 bases, with 8 bases left between them. CDR3 region: CASSFRGYEKLFF. The CDR3 nucleotides read TGTGCCAGCAGTTTTCGAGGCTATGAAAAACTGTTTTTT.

The chain recombines TRBV4-1 with TRBJ2-2; D gene ambiguous. The ends were cut back, 2 bases at V and 1 base at J, with 8 bases in the middle. This CDR3 is built from 15 residues. CDR1 and CDR2 from the germline V gene are MGHRA and YSYEKL. Here the CDR3 DNA reads TGCGCCAGCAGCCAACAGGTTGGGAACACCGGGGAGCTGTTTTTT. Its translation is CASSQQVGNTGELFF.

This clone has a single count. CDR3 DNA sequence: TGTGCCAGCAGCTCTAGACAGGGTTACCTCTATGGCTACACCTTC. Amino acids: CASSSRQGYLYGYTF. The gene calls are TRBV7-9 and TRBJ1-2; 7 bases agree with TRBD1. The CDR3 sequence is 15 residues long. Germline assignment: CDR1 SEHNR and CDR2 FQNEAQ (reference sequence). Losses at the gene ends were 4 bases for V and 4 bases for J; bases not matched to a gene: 9.

The chain links TRBV7-9 to TRBJ2-6, with 9 bases aligning to TRBD1. The length of the CDR3 is 19 residues. Germline V gives CDR1 SEHNR, CDR2 FQNEAQ (reference sequence). V dropped 0 bases and J dropped 2; count of bases not matched to a gene: 8. CDR3 bases: TGTGCCAGCAGCTTAGCGCTTTGGACAGGGGTGCCTGGGGCCAACGTCCTGACTTTC. Translation: CASSLALWTGVPGANVLTF.

This rearrangement joins TRBV15 to TRBJ2-5, with D possibly being TRBD1 (6 bases). The germline V and J ends were trimmed by 1 base and 4 bases, with 13 bases remaining between them. This CDR3 region has 15 residues. The germline V gene has CDR1 LNHNV and CDR2 YYDKDF (reference sequence). In DNA form, the CDR3 reads TGTGCCACCAGCAGAGCAGTAACAGGGTCAGAGACCCAGTACTTC. Its protein product is CATSRAVTGSETQYF.

The V call is TRBV7-2, the J call TRBJ1-2, with unresolved D. Germline CDR1 reads SGHTA; CDR2 reads FQGNSA. This CDR3 region has 12 residues. Trimming removed 1 base from V and 5 bases from J, with 5 bases in between. The CDR3 coding sequence is TGTGCCAGCAGCTTAGGTCGGTATGGCTACACCTTC. It codes for CASSLGRYGYTF.